This is a list of T cell receptor beta chains from one sample in a study of blood T cells in healthy people across ages. TCRdb re-analysed the 5' RACE reads in MiXCR, keeping a single row per CDR3 protein. The data show approximately 730,000 distinct CDR3 sequences, about 55% seen once. The sample was blood. The receptors shown here come from a man aged 80 or over in good health. Both conserved end residues are part of each CDR3.

TRBV28	14	CASTIGGGQETQYF
TRBV29-1	12	CSVGATGVEQYF
TRBV5-1	18	CASTLGTGGRIDYNEQFF
TRBV5-1	15	CASSLVGDPSETQYF
TRBV20-1	16	CSARDHQPGATETQYF
TRBV29-1	11	CSVTSGYEQYF
TRBV4-1	14	CASSQEGGFYGYTF
TRBV25-1	15	CASPKGRDRSYEQYF
TRBV27	13	CASIQGSGGEQFF
TRBV6-5	15	CASVGLAGGRDTQYF
TRBV12-3/TRBV12-4	14	CAGSPGAPQETQYF
TRBV7-2	15	CASSYQDRRNTEAFF
TRBV10-3	14	CAIGGARGNQPQHF
TRBV5-1	16	CASSPDTGVARNEQFF
TRBV5-1	15	CASNLAGLSYNEQFF
TRBV29-1	11	CSVSLAETQYF
TRBV28	13	CASSFRVWGEQYF